This is a list of T cell receptor beta chains from one sample in a study of shared clonotypes between healthy human individuals. Only in-frame clones appear in the TCRdb table, and some are missing; sequencing was by immunoSEQ multiplex PCR. This sample has 2 million to 2.5 million clones; 93% occur once, and the top ten carry about 0.38%. The sample comprised naive CD4+ T cells from PBMCs. The source is a man between 18 and 29 years old in good health. Some clones in this sample may be carry-over from other donors' samples. Each CDR3 is given with its conserved first and last residue. D genes are given only for firm matches. Size is stated for part of the rows, as once, few or many counts, or as a class when the clone is expanded.

TRBJ2-1,TRBV19,-,TRBD1,TGTGCCAGTAGTAGAAGCCGGGACAGGGCCTACAATGAGCAGTTCTTC,CASSRSRDRAYNEQFF
TRBJ2-1,TRBV10-3,-,TRBD2,TGTGCCATCAGTCCAATAGCGGGAGATAATGAGCAGTTCTTC,CAISPIAGDNEQFF
TRBJ2-6,TRBV18,-,-,TGTGCCAGCTCACCAGGGGGCACCGCCAACGTCCTGACTTTC,CASSPGGTANVLTF
TRBJ1-4,TRBV7-2,once,-,TGTGCCAGCAGCTTAGAAGGCAGGGTGGATGAAAAACTGTTTTTT,CASSLEGRVDEKLFF
TRBJ1-3,TRBV19,once,-,TGTGCCAGTAGTATAGGAGGCGGAAACACCATATATTTT,CASSIGGGNTIYF
TRBJ2-5,TRBV5-1,-,TRBD2,TGCGCCAGCAGCTTGGCCGGTCTAGCGGGATTCTCCGGAGAGACCCAGTACTTC,CASSLAGLAGFSGETQYF
TRBJ1-4,TRBV19,-,-,TGTGCCAGTACCCTCCGAAGGAATACTAGGGGTGAAAAACTGTTTTTT,CASTLRRNTRGEKLFF
TRBJ1-1,TRBV7-9,few,-,TGTGCCAGCAGCTTCGAGGGACGGGTCACTGAAGCTTTCTTT,CASSFEGRVTEAFF
TRBJ2-2,TRBV7-2,-,TRBD2,TGTGCCAGCAGCTTAGCGGGGAGGGCCGGGGAGCTGTTTTTT,CASSLAGRAGELFF
TRBJ2-2,TRBV7-9,-,TRBD2,TGTGCCAGCAGCTTAGCGGCGGGTCTAGCGGTTACCGGGGAGCTGTTTTTT,CASSLAAGLAVTGELFF
TRBJ2-1,TRBV11-1,-,-,TGTGCCAGCAGCTCCTCTCCCCTTTACAATGAGCAGTTCTTC,CASSSSPLYNEQFF
TRBJ1-4,TRBV19,once,-,TGTGCCAGTTCCAACGGACTAACAACTAATGAAAAACTGTTTTTT,CASSNGLTTNEKLFF
TRBJ2-6,TRBV7-3,-,-,TGTGCCAGCAGCCCCTCTTCTGGGGCCAACGTCCTGACTTTC,CASSPSSGANVLTF
TRBJ2-5,TRBV7-2,-,TRBD1,TGTGCCAGCAGCTTGGACAGGGGAGAGACCCAGTACTTC,CASSLDRGETQYF
TRBJ2-3,TRBV27,-,TRBD2,TGTGCCAGCGGGCTAGCGGGAGTCGACACAGATACGCAGTATTTT,CASGLAGVDTDTQYF
TRBJ2-1,TRBV5-1,-,TRBD2,TGCGCCAGCAGTAGCGGGAGGGGCTCCTACAATGAGCAGTTCTTC,CASSSGRGSYNEQFF
TRBJ1-1,TRBV2,-,TRBD1,TGTGCCAGCAGGGAGGGACAGTGGAACACTGAAGCTTTCTTT,CASREGQWNTEAFF
TRBJ2-1,TRBV27,-,-,TGTGCCAGCAGTTTATCCGGTGGCAGGAAGTCGCCTGATAAGCAGTTCTTC,CASSLSGGRKSPDKQFF
TRBJ2-1,TRBV28,-,TRBD2,TGTGCCAGCAGCTCCTTGGGCGGGAGAGGTTTTGGTGAGCAGTTCTTC,CASSSLGGRGFGEQFF
TRBJ2-4,TRBV5-4,-,-,TGTGCCAGCAGACCGGACCTCGTGGGTAACATTCAGTACTTC,CASRPDLVGNIQYF
TRBJ2-2,TRBV28,-,-,TGTGCCAGCAGTTTTCTAGGTTCGAACAGGGACACCGGGGAGCTGTTTTTT,CASSFLGSNRDTGELFF
TRBJ2-5,TRBV5-1,-,-,TGCGCCAGCAGCCCGGCAGGGATCCAAGAGACCCAGTACTTC,CASSPAGIQETQYF
TRBJ2-5,TRBV29-1,-,-,TGCAGCGCAATTCCCCCCGCCAGGGGAGAGACCCAGTACTTC,CSAIPPARGETQYF
TRBJ2-7,TRBV6-1,-,-,TGTGCCAGCAGTGAACGGGGCCACGAGCAGTACTTC,CASSERGHEQYF
TRBJ2-2,TRBV25-1,-,TRBD1,TGTGCCAGCAGTGGGCGACAGGGGAACACCGGGGAGCTGTTTTTT,CASSGRQGNTGELFF
TRBJ2-2,TRBV7-3,-,TRBD2,TGTGCCAGCAGCTTAATGGCTAGCGGTAACACCGGGGAGCTGTTTTTT,CASSLMASGNTGELFF
TRBJ2-3,TRBV11-2,-,TRBD2,TGTGCCAGCAGCTTCTCGGGAGGGGTAGATACGCAGTATTTT,CASSFSGGVDTQYF
TRBJ2-1,TRBV5-1,-,TRBD1,TGCGCCAGCAGTAAAACAGGGGGCTGGAACAATGAGCAGTTCTTC,CASSKTGGWNNEQFF
TRBJ1-4,TRBV19,once,-,TGTGCCAGTAGTAGGGGGTTGAATGAAAAACTGTTTTTT,CASSRGLNEKLFF
TRBJ2-7,TRBV5-1,-,TRBD1,TGCGCCAGCAGCTTGGTGGGACAGGGGTACGAGCAGTACTTC,CASSLVGQGYEQYF